This passage covers 23 T cell receptor beta chains from one sample sequenced in a study of T cell repertoires in cytomegalovirus infection. No antigen has been assigned to these receptors. TCRdb re-derived calls from the reads in MiXCR, one entry per CDR3 protein. Here the sample spans 450,000 to 600,000 distinct CDR3 sequences, roughly a third being singletons. This specimen consisted of cultured PBMCs, obtained from culture after CMV antigen stimulation. These TCRs come from a human donor in good health (CMV status not recorded). Some clones in this sample may be carry-over from other donors' samples.

V is TRBV11-3 and J is TRBJ2-3; unclear D gene. The CDR3 totals 14 residues. V was shortened by 1 base and J by 6 bases, with 11 bases between the two germline ends. The V gene's germline CDR1 is SGHNT and CDR2 YENEEA. This CDR3 is CASSLGSPRDTQYF. CDR3 DNA: TGTGCCAGCAGCTTAGGGAGCCCAAGGGATACGCAGTATTTT.

This chain connects TRBV20-1 to TRBJ2-1; TRBD2 matches at 10 bases. The CDR3 sequence is 14 residues long. V dropped 3 bases and J dropped 3; count of bases not matched to a gene: 2. Germline-derived CDR1 and CDR2 are DFQATT and SNEGSKA (reference sequence). In nucleotides, the CDR3 is TGCAGTGCTAGGCTAGCGGGAGTCTACAATGAGCAGTTCTTC. Protein: CSARLAGVYNEQFF.

This chain joins TRBV14 and TRBJ2-7; D possibly corresponds to TRBD2 (5 bases). V was shortened by 0 bases and J by 7 bases, with 10 bases between the two germline ends. CDR1 SGHDN and CDR2 FVKESK come from the germline V gene. CDR3 length: 13 amino acids. The CDR3 DNA reads TGTGCCAGCAGCCAAGATCGAGGGCCAGAGCAGTACTTC. As protein: CASSQDRGPEQYF.

This sequence joins TRBV29-1 and TRBJ2-1, with 10 bases that match TRBD2. Germline assignment: CDR1 SQVTM and CDR2 ANQGSEA. The CDR3 loop spans 17 amino acids. Losses at the gene ends were 2 bases for V and 3 bases for J; bases not matched to a gene: 10. The CDR3 nucleotides are TGCAGCGTTGAACTAGCGGGAGCGGGAATAAACTACAATGAGCAGTTCTTC. Amino acids: CSVELAGAGINYNEQFF.

This chain uses TRBV10-3 with TRBJ1-2; D gene uncertain. The germline gives CDR1 ENHRY, CDR2 SYGVKD. CDR3 length: 11 amino acids. V was trimmed by 8 bases and J by 3 bases, leaving 7 bases between them. CDR3 region: CAIDAYYGYTF. The DNA of the CDR3 is TGTGCCATCGACGCTTACTATGGCTACACCTTC.

The V call is TRBV23-1, the J call TRBJ2-5; no firm D call. TRBV23-1 is designated an ORF whose function remains uncertain. This CDR3 has 15 amino acids. Deletions cut 10 bases from V and 4 bases from J, with 22 bases between. CDR3 in DNA: TGCGCCACCCTCCGAATCCCAAGAGACCGAGAGACCCAGTACTTC. Amino acid sequence: CATLRIPRDRETQYF.

V is TRBV4-3 and J is TRBJ2-7; D remains ambiguous. Germline loops: CDR1 LGHNA, CDR2 YSLEER. The CDR3 sequence is 14 residues long. The V gene lost 2 bases and the J gene lost 0 bases, with 8 bases spanning the gap. CDR3 protein: CASSQSQNSYEQYF. DNA for the CDR3: TGCGCCAGCAGCCAATCGCAGAACTCCTACGAGCAGTACTTC.

This clonotype was seen only a few times. The chain is built from TRBV4-1 and TRBJ2-1; weak D call: TRBD2 (5 bases). Germline V gene sequence: CDR1 MGHRA, CDR2 YSYEKL. Trimming shortened V by 2 bases and J by 5 bases, and 13 bases separated the two germline ends. The CDR3 runs to 15 residues. CDR3 sequence reads: CASSQLSGANNEQFF. Here the CDR3 DNA reads TGCGCCAGCAGCCAACTCAGCGGAGCGAACAATGAGCAGTTCTTC.

The chain recombines TRBV29-1 with TRBJ2-5; possibly TRBD2 for D (6 bases). The CDR3 is made up of 15 amino acids. V dropped 6 bases and J dropped 2 bases, with 19 bases sitting between them. The germline V gene has CDR1 SQVTM and CDR2 ANQGSEA. The CDR3 bases are TGCAGCGTCGGTTCCGGGACTGCCTCTCAAGAGACCCAGTACTTC. Translation: CSVGSGTASQETQYF.

This clonotype was seen a few times. The rearrangement links TRBV11-1 to TRBJ2-5, with TRBD1 identical over 8 bases. The CDR3 runs 16 residues. Germline assignment: CDR1 SGHAT and CDR2 FQDESV (reference sequence). J was trimmed by 0 bases and V by 1 base; bases with no gene match: 4. CDR3 in DNA: TGTGCCAGCAGCTTAGGGACAGGGACGTACCAAGAGACCCAGTACTTC. It yields the protein CASSLGTGTYQETQYF.

The V call is TRBV12-3 or TRBV12-4, the J call TRBJ2-3; D is unclear. CDR3 length: 11 amino acids. V was clipped by 6 bases and J by 5 bases, with 6 bases between them. The CDR3 DNA is TGTGCCAGCAGGAATCGAGATACGCAGTATTTT. Protein product: CASRNRDTQYF.

The rearrangement links TRBV12-3 or TRBV12-4 to TRBJ1-1; the D gene is possibly TRBD1 (6 bases). The V gene lost 7 bases and the J gene lost 1 base, with 13 bases spanning the gap. The CDR3 has 14 amino acids. CDR3 DNA sequence: TGTGCCAGCACCAAACAGGGACCGAACACTGAAGCTTTCTTT. Protein: CASTKQGPNTEAFF.

V is TRBV19 and J is TRBJ1-1, with D hard to call. V was clipped by 7 bases and J by 4 bases, with 13 bases between them. The V gene's germline CDR1 is LNHDA and CDR2 SQIVND (reference sequence). CDR3 length: 13 residues. Here the CDR3 DNA reads TGTGCCAGTACTGGACGGGATGGCACTGAAGCTTTCTTT. It translates to CASTGRDGTEAFF.

CDR3 protein: CASSSVPNQPQHF. The CDR3, as DNA: TGTGCCAGCAGTTCGGTTCCAAATCAGCCCCAGCATTTT. V gene TRBV6-2 or TRBV6-3 combines with J gene TRBJ1-5; D is uncertain. Per the germline V gene, CDR1 is MNHEY and CDR2 is SVGEGT. Trimming shortened V by 4 bases and J by 4 bases, and 8 bases separated the two germline ends. The CDR3 is 13 residues long.

This clonotype turned up a few times. V is TRBV7-2 and J is TRBJ2-1, with 14 bases that match TRBD2. The V and J ends lost 6 bases and 9 bases, in that order; junction bases with no gene match: 13. Germline-derived CDR1 and CDR2 are SGHTA and FQGNSA. The CDR3 runs to 17 residues. CDR3 protein: CASRTGPGTSGSGEQFF. The CDR3 coding sequence is TGTGCCAGCAGGACGGGGCCTGGGACTAGCGGGAGTGGTGAGCAGTTCTTC. The full variable domain, with the rest looked up from reference TRBV7-2 and TRBJ2-1, is GAGVSQSPSNKVTEKGKDVELRCDPISGHTALYWYRQSLGQGLEFLIYFQGNSAPDKSGLPSDRFSAERTGGSVSTLTIQRTQQEDSAVYLCASRTGPGTSGSGEQFFGPGTRLTVL.

V gene TRBV7-2 combines with J gene TRBJ1-5; D ambiguous. With 3 bases removed from V and 3 bases from J, the gap between germline ends came to 9 bases. CDR1 and CDR2 from the germline V gene are SGHTA and FQGNSA. This CDR3 spans 14 amino acids. CDR3 loop: CASSLRQNNQPQHF. CDR3 in DNA: TGTGCCAGCAGCTTGAGGCAGAACAATCAGCCCCAGCATTTT.

This clonotype was counted only a few times. The chain links TRBV12-3 or TRBV12-4 to TRBJ1-1; maybe TRBD1 (5 bases). The CDR3 is made up of 13 amino acids. V dropped 2 bases and J dropped 6 bases, with 10 bases sitting between them. The CDR3 DNA sequence: TGTGCCAGCAGTTTATTGGGGACGGCTGAAGCTTTCTTT. Translation: CASSLLGTAEAFF.

V and J are TRBV19 and TRBJ2-1; 9 nucleotides align to TRBD2. Germline V gives CDR1 LNHDA, CDR2 SQIVND (reference sequence). This CDR3 has 16 amino acids. J lost 7 bases, V lost 4 bases, and 11 bases had no gene match. The DNA for the CDR3 is TGTGCCAGTAGTACCTCTGCCGGGACTAGCATGAATGAGCAGTTCTTC. Translated, it gives CASSTSAGTSMNEQFF.

J is TRBJ2-1 and V is TRBV7-6; TRBD1 aligns across 11 bases. Per germline, CDR1 SGHVS and CDR2 FNYEAQ. The ends lost 7 bases at V and 2 bases at J; junction bases unmatched: 7. This CDR3 contains 16 residues. The CDR3 coding sequence is TGTGCCAGCACCCTACAGGGACAGGGGGCCTACAATGAGCAGTTCTTC. This codes for CASTLQGQGAYNEQFF.

This chain connects TRBV6-5 to TRBJ2-5; 8 nucleotides align to TRBD1. Germline V gene sequence: CDR1 MNHEY, CDR2 SVGAGI. The V segment lost 0 bases and the J segment 0 bases; nucleotides outside the gene matches: 3. The CDR3 runs 16 residues. The CDR3 DNA reads as TGTGCCAGCAGTTACTCGAGGGGACAGGACCAAGAGACCCAGTACTTC. This gives the protein CASSYSRGQDQETQYF.

This clonotype appeared once. The chain employs TRBV19 and TRBJ2-3, with 15 nucleotides matching TRBD2. CDR1 and CDR2 from the germline V gene are LNHDA and SQIVND (reference sequence). V shed 5 bases and J 6 bases; nucleotides not matched to a gene: 6. This CDR3 has 16 residues. CDR3 in amino acids: CASSYLGTSGRDTQYF. The CDR3 DNA sequence: TGTGCCAGTAGTTACCTCGGGACTAGCGGGAGGGATACGCAGTATTTT.

This clonotype was seen more than once but under ten times. The chain has TRBV7-9 and TRBJ2-1; 8 bases map to TRBD2. Germline CDR1 reads SEHNR; CDR2 reads FQNEAQ (reference sequence). J gave up 5 bases and V 3 bases, and 9 bases lay outside the gene matches. This CDR3 has 16 amino acids. The CDR3 DNA sequence: TGTGCCAGCAGCTTGAAGGGACTAGTGGATGACAATGAGCAGTTCTTC. Protein product: CASSLKGLVDDNEQFF.

J is TRBJ1-5 and V is TRBV2, with a tentative D call TRBD1 (5 bases). V lost 3 bases and J 12 bases, leaving 15 bases between the germline ends. This CDR3 has 13 residues. The germline gives CDR1 SNHLY, CDR2 FYNNEI. The CDR3 reads CASSDFRQGGQHF. The CDR3 nucleotides are TGTGCCAGCAGTGATTTTAGGCAGGGTGGCCAGCATTTT.